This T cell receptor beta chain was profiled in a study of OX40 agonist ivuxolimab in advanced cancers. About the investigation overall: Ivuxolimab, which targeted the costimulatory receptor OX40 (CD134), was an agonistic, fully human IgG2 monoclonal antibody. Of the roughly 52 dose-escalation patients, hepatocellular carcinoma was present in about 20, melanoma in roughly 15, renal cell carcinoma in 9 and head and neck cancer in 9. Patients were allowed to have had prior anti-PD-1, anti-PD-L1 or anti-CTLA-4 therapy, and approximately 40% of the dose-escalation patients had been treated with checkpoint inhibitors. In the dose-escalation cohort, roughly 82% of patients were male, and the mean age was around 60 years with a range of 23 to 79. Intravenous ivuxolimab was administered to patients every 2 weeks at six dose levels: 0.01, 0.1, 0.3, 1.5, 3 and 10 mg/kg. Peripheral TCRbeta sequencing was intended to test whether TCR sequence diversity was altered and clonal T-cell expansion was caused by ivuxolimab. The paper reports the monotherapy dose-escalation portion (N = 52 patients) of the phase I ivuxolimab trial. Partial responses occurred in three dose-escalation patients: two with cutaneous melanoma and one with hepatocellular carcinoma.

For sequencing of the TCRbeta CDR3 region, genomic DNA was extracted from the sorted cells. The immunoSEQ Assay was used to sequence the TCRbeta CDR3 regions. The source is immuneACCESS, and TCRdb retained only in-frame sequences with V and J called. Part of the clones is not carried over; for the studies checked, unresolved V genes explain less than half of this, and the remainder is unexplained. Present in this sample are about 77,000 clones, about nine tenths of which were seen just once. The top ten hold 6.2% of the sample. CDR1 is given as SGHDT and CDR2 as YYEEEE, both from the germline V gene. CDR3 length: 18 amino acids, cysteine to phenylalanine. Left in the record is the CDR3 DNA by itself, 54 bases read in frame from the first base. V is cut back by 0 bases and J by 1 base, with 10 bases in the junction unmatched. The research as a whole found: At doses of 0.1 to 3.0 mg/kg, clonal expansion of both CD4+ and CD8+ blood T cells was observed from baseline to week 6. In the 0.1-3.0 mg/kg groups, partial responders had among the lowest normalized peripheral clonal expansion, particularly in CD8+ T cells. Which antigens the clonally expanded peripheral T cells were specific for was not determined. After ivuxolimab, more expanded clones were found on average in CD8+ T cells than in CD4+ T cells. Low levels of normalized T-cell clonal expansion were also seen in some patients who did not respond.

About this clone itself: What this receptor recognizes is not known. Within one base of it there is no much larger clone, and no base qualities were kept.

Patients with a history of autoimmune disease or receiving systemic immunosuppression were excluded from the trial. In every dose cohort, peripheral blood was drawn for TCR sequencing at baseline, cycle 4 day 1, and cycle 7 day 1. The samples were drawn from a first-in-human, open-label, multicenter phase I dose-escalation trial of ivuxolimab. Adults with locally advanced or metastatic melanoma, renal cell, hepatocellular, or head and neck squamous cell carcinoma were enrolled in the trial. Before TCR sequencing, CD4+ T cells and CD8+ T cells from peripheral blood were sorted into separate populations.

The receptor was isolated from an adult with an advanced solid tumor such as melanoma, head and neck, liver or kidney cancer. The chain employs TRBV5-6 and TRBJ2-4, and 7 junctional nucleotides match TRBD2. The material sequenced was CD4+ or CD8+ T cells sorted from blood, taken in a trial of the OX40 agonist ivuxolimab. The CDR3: CASSLEVGGRAAKNIQYF. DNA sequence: TGTGCCAGCAGCTTGGAGGTTGGGGGGAGGGCGGCCAAAAACATTCAGTACTTC.